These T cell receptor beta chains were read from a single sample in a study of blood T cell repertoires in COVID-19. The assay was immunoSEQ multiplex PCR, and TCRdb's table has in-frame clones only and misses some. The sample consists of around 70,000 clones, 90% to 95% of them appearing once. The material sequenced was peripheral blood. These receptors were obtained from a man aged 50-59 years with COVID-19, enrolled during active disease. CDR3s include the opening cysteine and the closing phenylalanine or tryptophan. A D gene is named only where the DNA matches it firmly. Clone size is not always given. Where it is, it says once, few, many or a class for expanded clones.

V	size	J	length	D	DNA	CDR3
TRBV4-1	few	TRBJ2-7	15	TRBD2	TGCGCCAGCAGCCATGCCGGACTAGCGATTTACGAGCAGTACTTC	CASSHAGLAIYEQYF
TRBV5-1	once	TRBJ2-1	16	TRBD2	TGCGCCAGCAGCCCCCTAGCGGGAGGGGGCCTCAATGAGCAGTTCTTC	CASSPLAGGGLNEQFF
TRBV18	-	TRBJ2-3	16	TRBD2	TGTGCCAGCTCATCCCTAGCGGGAGGACACACAGATACGCAGTATTTT	CASSSLAGGHTDTQYF
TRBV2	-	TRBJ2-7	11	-	TGTGCCAGCAGTGAACTCTACGAGCAGTACTTC	CASSELYEQYF
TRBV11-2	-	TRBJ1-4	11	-	TGTGCCAGCAGCCGCAACTTGGAACTGTTTTTT	CASSRNLELFF
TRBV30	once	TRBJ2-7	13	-	TGTGCCTGGAGCCTTCGGGAGAGCGCAGCGCAGTACTTC	CAWSLRESAAQYF
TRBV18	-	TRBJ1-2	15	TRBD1	TGTGCCAGCTCTCCCGGGACAGGGGTGTTAAATGGCTACACCTTC	CASSPGTGVLNGYTF
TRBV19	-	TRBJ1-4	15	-	TGTGCCAGTAAAGCAGCCCGTGCGGCTAATGAAAAACTGTTTTTT	CASKAARAANEKLFF
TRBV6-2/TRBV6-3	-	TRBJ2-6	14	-	TGTGCCAGCAGCTGGGACACTGGGGCCAACGTCCTGACTTTC	CASSWDTGANVLTF
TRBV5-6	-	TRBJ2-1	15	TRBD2	TGTGCCAGCAGCCGCAGACTAGCGGATGTCAATGAGCAGTTCTTC	CASSRRLADVNEQFF
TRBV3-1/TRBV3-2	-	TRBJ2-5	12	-	TGTGCCAGCAGCCGGGGGGTGGAGACCCAGTACTTC	CASSRGVETQYF
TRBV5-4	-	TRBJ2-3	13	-	TGTGCCAGCAGCTTACTTGGCACAGATACGCAGTATTTT	CASSLLGTDTQYF
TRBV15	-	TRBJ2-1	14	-	TGTGCCACCAGCAAGGGCAGGGGAAACAATGAGCAGTTCTTC	CATSKGRGNNEQFF
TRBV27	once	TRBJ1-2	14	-	TGTGCCAGCAGCTCTCAGTTGATATTCTATGGCTACACCTTC	CASSSQLIFYGYTF
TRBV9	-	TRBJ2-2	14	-	TGTGCCAGCGGGGGGACAGCGGACCCCGGGGAGCTGTTTTTT	CASGGTADPGELFF
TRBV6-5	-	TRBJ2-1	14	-	TGTGCCACCTCCCCGGCAGGGGCCTACAATGAGCAGTTCTTC	CATSPAGAYNEQFF
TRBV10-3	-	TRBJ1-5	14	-	TGTGCCACCGATAGGGGTTTGTCGGATCAGCCCCAGCATTTT	CATDRGLSDQPQHF
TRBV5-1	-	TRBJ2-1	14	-	TGCGCCAGCAGCTTGGACGTCAGGGCGAATGAGCAGTTCTTC	CASSLDVRANEQFF
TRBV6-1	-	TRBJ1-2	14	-	TGTGCCAGCAGTGAAGGGTCGAGGCACTATGGCTACACCTTC	CASSEGSRHYGYTF
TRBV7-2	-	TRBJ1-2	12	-	TGTGCCAGCAGCTTAGGCGAAGATGGCTACACCTTC	CASSLGEDGYTF
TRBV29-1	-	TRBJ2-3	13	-	TGCAGCGTTGAGAGGGATCGACGAGATACGCAGTATTTT	CSVERDRRDTQYF
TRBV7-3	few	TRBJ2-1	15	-	TGTGCCAGCAGCCCTAACCCGACTACCTACAATGAGCAGTTCTTC	CASSPNPTTYNEQFF
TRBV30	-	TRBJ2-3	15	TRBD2	TGTGCCTGGACGTCCGGGCGGGGGGTCACAGATACGCAGTATTTT	CAWTSGRGVTDTQYF
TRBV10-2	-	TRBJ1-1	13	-	TGCGCCAGCAGTCTAGTCTCGTACACTGAAGCTTTCTTT	CASSLVSYTEAFF
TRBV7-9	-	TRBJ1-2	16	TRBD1	TGTGCCAGCAGCTTAGGGGGACAGGAGAGGAACTATGGCTACACCTTC	CASSLGGQERNYGYTF
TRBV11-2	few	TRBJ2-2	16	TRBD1	TGTGCCAGCAGCGTCCAGGGGGCGAGTAGCACCGGGGAGCTGTTTTTT	CASSVQGASSTGELFF
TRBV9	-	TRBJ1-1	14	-	TGTGCCAGCAGCGTGGGAGGGGGTTACGCTGAAGCTTTCTTT	CASSVGGGYAEAFF
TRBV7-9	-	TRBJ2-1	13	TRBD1	TGTGCCAGCAGCTCTCAGGGGGACCATGAGCAGTTCTTC	CASSSQGDHEQFF
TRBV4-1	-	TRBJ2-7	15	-	TGCGCCAGCAGCCAAGGAAGGGGGGGGCTAAACGAGCAGTACTTC	CASSQGRGGLNEQYF
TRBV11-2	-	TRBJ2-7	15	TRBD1	TGTGCCAGCAGCTTGGGACAGGGTAATGTGGACGAGCAGTACTTC	CASSLGQGNVDEQYF
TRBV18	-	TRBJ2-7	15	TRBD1	TGTGCCAGCTCCCGGGGACAGGGAAAAGCCTACGAGCAGTACTTC	CASSRGQGKAYEQYF
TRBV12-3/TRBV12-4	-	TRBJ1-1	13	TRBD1	TGTGCCAGCAGCCGGACAGGGATCACTGAAGCTTTCTTT	CASSRTGITEAFF
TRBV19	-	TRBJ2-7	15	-	TGTGCCAGTAGTCAAGGACGGGGTGCCTCCTACGAGCAGTACTTC	CASSQGRGASYEQYF
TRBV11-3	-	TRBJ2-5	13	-	TGTGCCAGCAGCTTAGATGTCGGAGAGACCCAGTACTTC	CASSLDVGETQYF
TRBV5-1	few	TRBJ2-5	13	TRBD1	TGCGCCAGCAGCCCTACAGGGGAAGAGACCCAGTACTTC	CASSPTGEETQYF
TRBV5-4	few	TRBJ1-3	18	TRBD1	TGTGCCAGCAGCTTGACTCCCGGACAGGGGGTCTCTGGAAACACCATATATTTT	CASSLTPGQGVSGNTIYF
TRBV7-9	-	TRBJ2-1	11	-	TGTGCCAGCAGCCGTGTCAATGAGCAGTTCTTC	CASSRVNEQFF
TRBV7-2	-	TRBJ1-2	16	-	TGTGCCAGCAGCCCCCGGAGGCCAGCGGGGGACTATGGCTACACCTTC	CASSPRRPAGDYGYTF
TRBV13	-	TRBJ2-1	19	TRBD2	TGTGCCAGCAGCCCCGCCTCGACTAGCGGGGCGGGATTTTACAATGAGCAGTTCTTC	CASSPASTSGAGFYNEQFF
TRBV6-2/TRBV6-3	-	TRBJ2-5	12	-	TGTGCCAGCAGTAACAGGGTAGAGACCCAGTACTTC	CASSNRVETQYF
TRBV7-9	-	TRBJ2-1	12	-	TGTGCCAGCAGCTTAGTCGGGGATGAGCAGTTCTTC	CASSLVGDEQFF